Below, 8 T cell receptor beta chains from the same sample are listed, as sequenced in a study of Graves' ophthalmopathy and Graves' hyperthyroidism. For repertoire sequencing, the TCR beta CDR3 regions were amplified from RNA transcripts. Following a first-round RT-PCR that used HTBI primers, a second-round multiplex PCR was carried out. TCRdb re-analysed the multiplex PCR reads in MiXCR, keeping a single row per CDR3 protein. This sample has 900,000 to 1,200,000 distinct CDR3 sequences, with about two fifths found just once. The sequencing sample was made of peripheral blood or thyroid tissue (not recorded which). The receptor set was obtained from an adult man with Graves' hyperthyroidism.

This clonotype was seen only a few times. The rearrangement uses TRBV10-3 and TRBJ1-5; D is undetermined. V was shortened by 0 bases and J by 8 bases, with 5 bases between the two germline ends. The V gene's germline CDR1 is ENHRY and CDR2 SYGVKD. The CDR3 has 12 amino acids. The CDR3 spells CAISESAEPQHF. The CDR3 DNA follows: TGTGCCATCAGTGAGTCGGCGGAGCCCCAGCATTTT.

The DNA for the CDR3 is TGTGCCAGCAGCTTATTCCCACAGACAGGGATGGACGGCTACACCTTC. Translated: CASSLFPQTGMDGYTF. This chain links TRBV7-6 with TRBJ1-2, with 7 bases fitting TRBD1. The CDR3 is 16 residues long. Unmatched junction bases numbered 14, after V lost 2 bases and J lost 8 bases. Germline CDR1 SGHVS, CDR2 FNYEAQ.

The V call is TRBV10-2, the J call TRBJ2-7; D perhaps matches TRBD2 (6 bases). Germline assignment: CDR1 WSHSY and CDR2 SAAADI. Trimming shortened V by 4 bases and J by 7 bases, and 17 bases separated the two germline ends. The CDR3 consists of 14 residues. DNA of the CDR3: TGCGCCAGCAGTGCCGGACTAACGGGAGAGGAGCAGTACTTC. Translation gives CASSAGLTGEEQYF.

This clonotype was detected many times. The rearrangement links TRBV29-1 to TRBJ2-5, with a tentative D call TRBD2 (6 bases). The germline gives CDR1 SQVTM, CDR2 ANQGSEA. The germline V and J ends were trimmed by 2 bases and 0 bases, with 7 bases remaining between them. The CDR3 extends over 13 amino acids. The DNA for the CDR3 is TGCAGCGTTGAAAGGGACTACCAAGAGACCCAGTACTTC. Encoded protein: CSVERDYQETQYF.

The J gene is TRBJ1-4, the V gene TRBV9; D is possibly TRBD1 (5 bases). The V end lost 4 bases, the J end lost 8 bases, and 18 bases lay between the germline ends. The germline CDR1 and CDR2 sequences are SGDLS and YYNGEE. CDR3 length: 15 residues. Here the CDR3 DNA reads TGTGCCAGCAGCTTGGGGGGGAGTATCGAGGAAAAACTGTTTTTT. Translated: CASSLGGSIEEKLFF.

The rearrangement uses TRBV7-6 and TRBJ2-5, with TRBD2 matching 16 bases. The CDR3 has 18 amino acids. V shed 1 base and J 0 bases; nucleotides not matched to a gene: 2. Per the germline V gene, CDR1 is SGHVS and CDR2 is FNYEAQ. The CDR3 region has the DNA TGTGCCAGCAGCTTAGATGGGACTAGCGGGAGGGACCAAGAGACCCAGTACTTC. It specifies CASSLDGTSGRDQETQYF.

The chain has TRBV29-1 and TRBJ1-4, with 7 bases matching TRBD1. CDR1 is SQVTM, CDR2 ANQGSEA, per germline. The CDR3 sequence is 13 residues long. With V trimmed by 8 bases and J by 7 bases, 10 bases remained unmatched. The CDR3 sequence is CSTHRGAGEKLFF. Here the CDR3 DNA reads TGCAGCACCCACAGGGGAGCGGGTGAAAAACTGTTTTTT.

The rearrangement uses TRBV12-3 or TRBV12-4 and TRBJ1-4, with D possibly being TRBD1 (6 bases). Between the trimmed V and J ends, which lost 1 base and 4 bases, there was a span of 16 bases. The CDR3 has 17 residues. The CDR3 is CASSLGLRGLGNEKLFF. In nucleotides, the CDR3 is TGTGCCAGCAGTTTAGGGCTCAGGGGCCTGGGTAATGAAAAACTGTTTTTT.